This passage covers 10 T cell receptor beta chains from one sample sequenced in a study of cytomegalovirus exposure and HLA in healthy donors. Primers included in the PCR were 60 Vbeta and 13 Jbeta primers. Measured with immunoSEQ multiplex PCR; TCRdb has only the in-frame clones, and not every one. Recorded here are 75,000 to 100,000 clones; the top ten clones represent 1.3% to 1.5%. The sample comprised PBMCs. The receptor source for this set is a woman between 55 and 75 years old in good health and CMV-seronegative.

This chain uses TRBV11-1 with TRBJ2-7; no reliable D call. The germline V and J ends were trimmed by 4 bases and 7 bases, with 8 bases remaining between them. This CDR3 has 11 amino acids. Germline CDR1 reads SGHAT; CDR2 reads FQDESV (reference sequence). In DNA, the CDR3 is TGTGCCAGCAGCTCCCAGAGGGAGCAGTACTTC. As protein: CASSSQREQYF.

The J gene is TRBJ2-3, the V gene TRBV28, with 7 bases identical to TRBD2. Trimming removed 4 bases from V and 3 bases from J; junction bases left unmatched: 19. The CDR3 spans 19 residues. Germline values: CDR1 MDHEN, CDR2 SYDVKM. The chain's CDR3 is CASSYQQGRTSRMTDTQYF. DNA for the CDR3: TGTGCCAGCAGTTACCAGCAGGGACGGACTAGTAGAATGACAGATACGCAGTATTTT.

V is TRBV9 and J is TRBJ2-5, with 9 bases matching TRBD1. Germline V CDR1 and CDR2: SGDLS, YYNGEE. The V gene end was trimmed by 2 bases and the J gene end by 2 bases; junction bases not matched to a gene: 4. The CDR3 covers 15 residues. The CDR3: CASSVTTGGQETQYF. The CDR3 region has the DNA TGTGCCAGCAGCGTGACGACAGGGGGTCAAGAGACCCAGTACTTC.

This chain uses TRBV11-2 with TRBJ2-7; D is perhaps TRBD2 (5 bases). The length of the CDR3 is 15 residues. V lost 5 bases, J lost 1 base, and 15 bases lay in between. Per the germline V gene, CDR1 is SGHAT and CDR2 is FQNNGV. The CDR3: CASSPVGLASYEQYF. Written as DNA, the CDR3 is TGTGCCAGCAGCCCGGTAGGACTGGCTTCCTACGAGCAGTACTTC.

This chain connects TRBV28 to TRBJ1-1; D is possibly TRBD1 (6 bases). Trimming stripped 5 bases from V and 6 bases from J, with 16 bases between. The V gene's germline CDR1 is MDHEN and CDR2 SYDVKM. The CDR3 spans 14 residues. CDR3 loop: CASSQGGAGPEAFF. In nucleotides, the CDR3 is TGTGCCAGCAGTCAAGGGGGGGCAGGCCCTGAAGCTTTCTTT.

This chain connects TRBV6-6 to TRBJ1-3, with 8 bases lining up with TRBD1. The V gene's germline CDR1 is MNHNY and CDR2 SVGAGI (reference sequence). The CDR3 is 13 amino acids. V was clipped by 5 bases and J by 3 bases; unmatched bases: 0. As DNA, the CDR3 is TGTGCCAGCAGTGACAGGGGTGGAAACACCATATATTTT. Translated, it gives CASSDRGGNTIYF.

This chain connects TRBV19 to TRBJ2-1; D is perhaps TRBD2 (5 bases). CDR1 and CDR2 (germline): LNHDA, SQIVND (reference sequence). V lost 7 bases and J lost 7, with 11 bases in between. This CDR3 has 12 amino acids. The CDR3: CASMAEGNEQFF. The CDR3 DNA reads as TGTGCCAGTATGGCCGAGGGTAATGAGCAGTTCTTC.

The chain employs TRBV7-9 and TRBJ2-7, with D possibly TRBD2 on 7 matching bases. Germline assignment: CDR1 SEHNR and CDR2 FQNEAQ (reference sequence). V lost 6 bases to trimming and J lost 2 bases, with 17 bases between them. There are 15 residues in the CDR3. The CDR3 nucleotides read TGTGCCAGCAGTGCCCGAGGGGGGGGAGCCTACGAGCAGTACTTC. Its protein product is CASSARGGGAYEQYF.

The gene calls are TRBV6-5 and TRBJ2-5; D unresolved. There are 14 residues in the CDR3. The germline V gene encodes CDR1 MNHEY and CDR2 SVGAGI. V shed 2 bases and J shed 2 bases, with 9 bases lying between them. The CDR3 loop is CASSYGGYQETQYF. The CDR3 coding sequence is TGTGCCAGCAGTTACGGCGGTTATCAAGAGACCCAGTACTTC.

The chain combines TRBV5-4 with TRBJ1-4; possibly TRBD1 for D (5 bases). The V gene lost 0 bases and the J gene lost 7 bases, with 10 bases spanning the gap. The CDR3 contains 14 residues. Germline V gene data show CDR1 as SGHNT and CDR2 as YYREEE (reference sequence). The CDR3 is CASSLGSGFEKLFF. The DNA for the CDR3 is TGTGCCAGCAGCTTGGGCTCAGGGTTTGAAAAACTGTTTTTT.